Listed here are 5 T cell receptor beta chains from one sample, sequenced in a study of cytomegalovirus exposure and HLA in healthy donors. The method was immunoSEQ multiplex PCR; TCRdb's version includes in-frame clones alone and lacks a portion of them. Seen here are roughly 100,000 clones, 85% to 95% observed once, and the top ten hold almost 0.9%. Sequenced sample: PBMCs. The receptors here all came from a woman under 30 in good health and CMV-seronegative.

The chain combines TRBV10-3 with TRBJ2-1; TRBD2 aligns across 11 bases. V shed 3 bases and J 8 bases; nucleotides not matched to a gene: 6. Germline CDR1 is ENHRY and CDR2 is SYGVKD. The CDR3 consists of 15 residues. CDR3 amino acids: CAISEGSGGADEQFF. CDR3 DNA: TGTGCCATCAGTGAAGGTAGCGGGGGGGCGGATGAGCAGTTCTTC.

The CDR3 sequence is CASSDVEDRGWETQYF. The CDR3 DNA reads as TGTGCCAGCAGTGATGTCGAGGACAGGGGCTGGGAGACCCAGTACTTC. The rearrangement joins TRBV2 to TRBJ2-5; 9 bases agree with TRBD1. Per the germline V gene, CDR1 is SNHLY and CDR2 is FYNNEI. J gave up 5 bases and V 3 bases, and 10 bases lay outside the gene matches. This CDR3 spans 16 amino acids.

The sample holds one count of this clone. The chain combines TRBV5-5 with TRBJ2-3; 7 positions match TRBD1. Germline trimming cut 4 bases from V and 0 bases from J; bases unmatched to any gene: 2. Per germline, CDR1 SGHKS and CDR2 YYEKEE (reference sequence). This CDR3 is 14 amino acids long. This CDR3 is CASSPGQSTDTQYF. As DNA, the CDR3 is TGTGCCAGCAGCCCGGGACAGAGCACAGATACGCAGTATTTT.

The CDR3 bases are TGTGCCAGCAGCCCGACAGGGTTTAATCAGCCCCAGCATTTT. This codes for CASSPTGFNQPQHF. The V call is TRBV27, the J call TRBJ1-5; TRBD1 agrees at 7 bases. From germline, CDR1 is MNHEY and CDR2 SMNVEV (reference sequence). Trimming cost V 6 bases and J 4 bases; bases outside gene matches: 6. This CDR3 is built from 14 residues.

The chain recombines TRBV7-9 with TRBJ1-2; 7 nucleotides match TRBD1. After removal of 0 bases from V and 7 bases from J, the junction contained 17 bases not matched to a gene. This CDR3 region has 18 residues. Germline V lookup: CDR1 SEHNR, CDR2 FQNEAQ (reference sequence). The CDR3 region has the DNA TGTGCCAGCAGCTTAGCCCGGCGTACAGGGGAATGGATGGGTGGCTACACCTTC. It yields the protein CASSLARRTGEWMGGYTF.